These T cell receptor beta chains were read from a single sample in a study of human T cells and chemical hapten exposure. MiXCR, applied by TCRdb to the RACE reads, yields one record per CDR3 protein. This table has 80,000 to 100,000 distinct CDR3 sequences, approximately 10% appearing once. Sample: whole blood, taken in connection with sensitization to the hapten diphenylcyclopropenone (DPC). Every receptor here comes from a woman in her twenties or thirties with alopecia areata. Some clones in this sample may be carry-over from other donors' samples. Both conserved end residues are part of each CDR3. The D gene is left open where the match is weak. The listing skips clone size in some rows; elsewhere it reads once, few, many or a size class.

TGCAGTGCCCAAAATCCAACTGGCGCTTTCCCGTTCTTC,CSAQNPTGAFPFF,NA,many,TRBV20-1,TRBJ2-1
TGTGCCAGCAGTTCCTGGGACAGGGTCTCCTACGAGCAGTACTTC,CASSSWDRVSYEQYF,TRBD1,NA,TRBV12-3/TRBV12-4,TRBJ2-7
TGTGCCAGCAGCAAGGACAGTAGTATGAACACTGAAGCTTTCTTT,CASSKDSSMNTEAFF,NA,NA,TRBV5-4,TRBJ1-1
TGTGCCAGCTCACCACCGGGACACAGGGGGAACGGGGAGCTGTTTTTT,CASSPPGHRGNGELFF,TRBD1,few,TRBV18,TRBJ2-2
TGTGCCAGCAGCCAAGACCCTCGGGACAGGGGATGGGTGAACACTGAAGCTTTCTTT,CASSQDPRDRGWVNTEAFF,TRBD1,many,TRBV14,TRBJ1-1
TGTGCCAGCAGGGACACGGCCAAAAACATTCAGTACTTC,CASRDTAKNIQYF,NA,few,TRBV28,TRBJ2-4
TGCAGCTCTAGGGGTAAGGCGGGAGGCACAGATACGCAGTATTTT,CSSRGKAGGTDTQYF,TRBD2,few,TRBV29-1,TRBJ2-3
TGCAGCGTTGAAGGGAACACTGAAGCTTTCTTT,CSVEGNTEAFF,NA,NA,TRBV29-1,TRBJ1-1
TGTGCCAGCCGCAGGGACTCTAACTATGGCTACACCTTC,CASRRDSNYGYTF,NA,NA,TRBV7-9,TRBJ1-2
TGTGCCAGCAGCCACGGTAGCGGCAACACCGGGGAGCTGTTTTTT,CASSHGSGNTGELFF,NA,few,TRBV4-2,TRBJ2-2
TGTGCCAGCAGCCCAGAGACGGGAGGAGGGAAAACAGATACGCAGTATTTT,CASSPETGGGKTDTQYF,TRBD2,NA,TRBV9,TRBJ2-3